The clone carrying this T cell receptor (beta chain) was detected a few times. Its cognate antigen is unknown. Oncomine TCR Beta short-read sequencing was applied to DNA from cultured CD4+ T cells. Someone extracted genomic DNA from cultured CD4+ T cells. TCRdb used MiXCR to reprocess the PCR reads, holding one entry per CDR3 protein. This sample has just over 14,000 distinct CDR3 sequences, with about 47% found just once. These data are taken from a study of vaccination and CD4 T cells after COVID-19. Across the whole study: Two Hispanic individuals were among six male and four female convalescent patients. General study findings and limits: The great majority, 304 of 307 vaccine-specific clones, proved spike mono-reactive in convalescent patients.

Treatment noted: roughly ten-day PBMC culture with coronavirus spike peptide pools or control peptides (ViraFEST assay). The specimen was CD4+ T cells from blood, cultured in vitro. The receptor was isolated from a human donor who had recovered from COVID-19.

The CDR3 nucleotides read TGTGCCAGCACCCACCGGTGGACACCTAATCAGCCCCAGCATTTT. Protein sequence: CASTHRWTPNQPQHF. V is TRBV6-2 or TRBV6-3 and J is TRBJ1-5; D possibly corresponds to TRBD1 (5 bases). Trimming took off 7 bases at V and 4 bases at J, with 17 bases between the two ends. From germline, CDR1 is MNHEY and CDR2 SVGEGT. The length of the CDR3 is 15 residues.